The rows below give T cell receptor beta chains drawn from one sample of a study of cytomegalovirus exposure and HLA in healthy donors. Some clones are missing from TCRdb's copy, which holds only in-frame ones; the method was immunoSEQ multiplex PCR. The sample shows 57,000 or so clones, roughly 94% of them seen only once. The sample taken for sequencing was PBMCs. Receptor source: a young man in good health and CMV-seronegative. The CDR3 runs from the conserved cysteine through the conserved F or W. The D gene is left open where the match is weak. Clone size is given for some rows only: seen once, a few or many times, or a class if the clone is expanded.

abundance: NA; d_gene: NA; j_gene: TRBJ1-2; v_gene: TRBV5-6; CDR3nt: TGTGCCAGCAGTTTAGAGTATGCCGGCTACACCTTC; CDR3aa: CASSLEYAGYTF
abundance: NA; d_gene: NA; j_gene: TRBJ2-7; v_gene: TRBV13; CDR3nt: TGTGCCAGCAGCTTAGGCGGCACAGCCTCTTACGAGCAGTACTTC; CDR3aa: CASSLGGTASYEQYF
abundance: NA; d_gene: TRBD2; j_gene: TRBJ2-1; v_gene: TRBV4-3; CDR3nt: TGCGCCAGCAGCCAAGTTTTCTCGGGGACTAACCCCTACAATGAGCAGTTCTTC; CDR3aa: CASSQVFSGTNPYNEQFF
abundance: once; d_gene: NA; j_gene: TRBJ1-2; v_gene: TRBV28; CDR3nt: TGTGCCAGCAGTTACCTTAGATTAGACAGCACCTATGGCTACACCTTC; CDR3aa: CASSYLRLDSTYGYTF
abundance: NA; d_gene: NA; j_gene: TRBJ1-1; v_gene: TRBV28; CDR3nt: TGTGCCAGCACCTCTTCGGTCGGTTCGGGGACTGAAGCTTTCTTT; CDR3aa: CASTSSVGSGTEAFF
abundance: NA; d_gene: NA; j_gene: TRBJ2-3; v_gene: TRBV5-6; CDR3nt: TGTGCCAGCAGCTCACTTACTGTTATCACAGATACGCAGTATTTT; CDR3aa: CASSSLTVITDTQYF
abundance: NA; d_gene: TRBD1; j_gene: TRBJ1-1; v_gene: TRBV30; CDR3nt: TGTGCCTGGAATGACCAGGACAGGGCTCGCACTGAAGCTTTCTTT; CDR3aa: CAWNDQDRARTEAFF
abundance: NA; d_gene: NA; j_gene: TRBJ1-5; v_gene: TRBV28; CDR3nt: TGTGCCAGCACCTTCGCCGAGTCTATTGGCAATCAGCCCCAGCATTTT; CDR3aa: CASTFAESIGNQPQHF
abundance: NA; d_gene: NA; j_gene: TRBJ2-5; v_gene: TRBV5-1; CDR3nt: TGCGCCAGCAGCTTGGACCCAGTCCAAGAGACCCAGTACTTC; CDR3aa: CASSLDPVQETQYF
abundance: NA; d_gene: NA; j_gene: TRBJ2-2; v_gene: TRBV18; CDR3nt: TGTGCCAGCTCACCACCGGAGACCGGGGAGCTGTTTTTT; CDR3aa: CASSPPETGELFF
abundance: NA; d_gene: NA; j_gene: TRBJ2-7; v_gene: TRBV30; CDR3nt: TGTGCCTGGAGTGTAGGGCAGGGCGGAACCTACGAGCAGTACTTC; CDR3aa: CAWSVGQGGTYEQYF
abundance: once; d_gene: NA; j_gene: TRBJ2-7; v_gene: TRBV7-9; CDR3nt: TGTGCCAGCACGGGACTCACGACCGAGCAGTACTTC; CDR3aa: CASTGLTTEQYF
abundance: NA; d_gene: TRBD1; j_gene: TRBJ1-1; v_gene: TRBV5-6; CDR3nt: TGTGCCAGCAGTCCCGAGGGACAGCCGAGCACTGAAGCTTTCTTT; CDR3aa: CASSPEGQPSTEAFF
abundance: NA; d_gene: TRBD2; j_gene: TRBJ2-2; v_gene: TRBV11-3; CDR3nt: TGTGCCAGCAGCTTAGCTCCCGGGGGGTTCGCGTCCGGGGAGCTGTTTTTT; CDR3aa: CASSLAPGGFASGELFF
abundance: NA; d_gene: TRBD2; j_gene: TRBJ2-7; v_gene: TRBV19; CDR3nt: TGTGCCAGCGCCGTGGGGACTAGCGGTTGGGGGCCCTCGTACGAGCAGTACTTC; CDR3aa: CASAVGTSGWGPSYEQYF
abundance: NA; d_gene: NA; j_gene: TRBJ2-4; v_gene: TRBV10-3; CDR3nt: TGTGCCATCAGTGAAGACATTGCCAAAAACATTCAGTACTTC; CDR3aa: CAISEDIAKNIQYF
abundance: NA; d_gene: NA; j_gene: TRBJ2-6; v_gene: TRBV19; CDR3nt: TGTGCCAGTAGTATAACAGGGTCGGGGGCCAACGTCCTGACTTTC; CDR3aa: CASSITGSGANVLTF
abundance: NA; d_gene: NA; j_gene: TRBJ2-4; v_gene: TRBV5-1; CDR3nt: TGCGCCAGCAGCCGTAGGCCCGAGGGTGGCATTCAGTACTTC; CDR3aa: CASSRRPEGGIQYF
abundance: NA; d_gene: NA; j_gene: TRBJ1-5; v_gene: TRBV2; CDR3nt: TGTGCCAGCAGGTCCGGGACAAATAGCAATCAGCCCCAGCATTTT; CDR3aa: CASRSGTNSNQPQHF
abundance: NA; d_gene: TRBD2; j_gene: TRBJ2-7; v_gene: TRBV5-1; CDR3nt: TGCGCCAGCAGCTTGGCTAGCGGGAGTGTCTACGAGCAGTACTTC; CDR3aa: CASSLASGSVYEQYF
abundance: NA; d_gene: NA; j_gene: TRBJ1-2; v_gene: TRBV5-1; CDR3nt: TGCGCCAGCAGCACCAGGACGGGAGACTATGGCTACACCTTC; CDR3aa: CASSTRTGDYGYTF
abundance: NA; d_gene: NA; j_gene: TRBJ1-1; v_gene: TRBV7-2; CDR3nt: TGTGCCAGCAGCTGGACAGCCAACCCTGAAGCTTTCTTT; CDR3aa: CASSWTANPEAFF
abundance: NA; d_gene: TRBD1; j_gene: TRBJ2-6; v_gene: TRBV7-2; CDR3nt: TGTGCCAGCAGCTTGCCTCAGGGGGCGCTCTCTGGGGCCAACGTCCTGACTTTC; CDR3aa: CASSLPQGALSGANVLTF
abundance: NA; d_gene: NA; j_gene: TRBJ1-3; v_gene: TRBV6-1; CDR3nt: TGTGCCAGCAGTGGCCAAGTACTTCTCCTCTCTGGAAACACCATATATTTT; CDR3aa: CASSGQVLLLSGNTIYF
abundance: once; d_gene: TRBD1; j_gene: TRBJ2-7; v_gene: TRBV9; CDR3nt: TGTGCCAGCAGCGTCGACGCCGGGACAGGGGCCTACGAGCAGTACTTC; CDR3aa: CASSVDAGTGAYEQYF
abundance: NA; d_gene: TRBD2; j_gene: TRBJ2-1; v_gene: TRBV28; CDR3nt: TGTGCCAGCCGGACTAGCGGTTACAATGAGCAGTTCTTC; CDR3aa: CASRTSGYNEQFF
abundance: NA; d_gene: TRBD2; j_gene: TRBJ2-7; v_gene: TRBV5-6; CDR3nt: TGTGCCAGTCAAAGGGGCGGGAGTGTCTACGAGCAGTACTTC; CDR3aa: CASQRGGSVYEQYF
abundance: NA; d_gene: NA; j_gene: TRBJ1-1; v_gene: TRBV28; CDR3nt: TGTGCCAGCAGTTTATGGGGAGACCTCACTGAAGCTTTCTTT; CDR3aa: CASSLWGDLTEAFF
abundance: NA; d_gene: NA; j_gene: TRBJ1-2; v_gene: TRBV30; CDR3nt: TGTGCCTGGAGTGTCGGAGGGGCCGGCTATGGCTACACCTTC; CDR3aa: CAWSVGGAGYGYTF
abundance: NA; d_gene: TRBD2; j_gene: TRBJ2-5; v_gene: TRBV7-6; CDR3nt: TGTGCCAGCAGCTTGGGAGGGTTCGCTGGGGAGACCCAGTACTTC; CDR3aa: CASSLGGFAGETQYF
abundance: NA; d_gene: NA; j_gene: TRBJ2-3; v_gene: TRBV11-3; CDR3nt: TGTGCCAGCAGTCGAGGATCGGGGAGCACAGATACGCAGTATTTT; CDR3aa: CASSRGSGSTDTQYF
abundance: NA; d_gene: TRBD2; j_gene: TRBJ2-1; v_gene: TRBV7-3; CDR3nt: TGTGCCAGCAGCTTAAACCCGCCGGCAAGCGGGACGAATGAGCAGTTCTTC; CDR3aa: CASSLNPPASGTNEQFF
abundance: once; d_gene: NA; j_gene: TRBJ2-7; v_gene: TRBV25-1; CDR3nt: TGTGCCAGCAGTGAAGGAGGGAGATTCTACGAGCAGTACTTC; CDR3aa: CASSEGGRFYEQYF
abundance: NA; d_gene: NA; j_gene: TRBJ1-1; v_gene: TRBV4-3; CDR3nt: TGCGCCAGCAGCCAAGATCCCAGGGGAGACACTGAAGCTTTCTTT; CDR3aa: CASSQDPRGDTEAFF
abundance: NA; d_gene: TRBD1; j_gene: TRBJ2-2; v_gene: TRBV5-4; CDR3nt: TGTGCCAGCAGCAAAGGACAGGGCCTAAACACCGGGGAGCTGTTTTTT; CDR3aa: CASSKGQGLNTGELFF
abundance: once; d_gene: NA; j_gene: TRBJ2-1; v_gene: TRBV30; CDR3nt: TGTGCCTGGAGTGTAACCGGGCGGGATTTTGAGCAGTTCTTC; CDR3aa: CAWSVTGRDFEQFF
abundance: NA; d_gene: NA; j_gene: TRBJ1-2; v_gene: TRBV7-9; CDR3nt: TGTGCCAGCAGCTGGGCAGGGGTGGGCGGCTACACCTTC; CDR3aa: CASSWAGVGGYTF
abundance: NA; d_gene: TRBD1; j_gene: TRBJ1-4; v_gene: TRBV6-8; CDR3nt: TGTGCCAGCAGTTACAGGTTGAGGACAGGGGCCATAGGTAAGAAACTGTTTTTT; CDR3aa: CASSYRLRTGAIGKKLFF
abundance: NA; d_gene: TRBD1; j_gene: TRBJ2-2; v_gene: TRBV9; CDR3nt: TGTGCCAGCAGCGAGACTCGAGGGGGCAGTGGCACCGGGGAGCTGTTTTTT; CDR3aa: CASSETRGGSGTGELFF
abundance: NA; d_gene: NA; j_gene: TRBJ1-4; v_gene: TRBV2; CDR3nt: TGTGCCAGCAGTGGGCGGCAGAATGAAAAACTGTTTTTT; CDR3aa: CASSGRQNEKLFF
abundance: NA; d_gene: NA; j_gene: TRBJ2-3; v_gene: TRBV6-5; CDR3nt: TGTGCCAGCACCCAGGGGGGACATAGCACAGATACGCAGTATTTT; CDR3aa: CASTQGGHSTDTQYF
abundance: few; d_gene: NA; j_gene: TRBJ2-2; v_gene: TRBV5-1; CDR3nt: TGCGCCAGCAGCTTCCTAGGATCCACCGGGGAGCTGTTTTTT; CDR3aa: CASSFLGSTGELFF
abundance: NA; d_gene: TRBD2; j_gene: TRBJ2-1; v_gene: TRBV7-2; CDR3nt: TGTGCCAGCAGCTTAGCTTCCCCTAGCGGGAGATATGAGCAGTTCTTC; CDR3aa: CASSLASPSGRYEQFF
abundance: NA; d_gene: TRBD1; j_gene: TRBJ2-2; v_gene: TRBV6-1; CDR3nt: TGTGCCAGCAGAGTAGACAGGGGGAACACCGGGGAGCTGTTTTTT; CDR3aa: CASRVDRGNTGELFF
abundance: NA; d_gene: TRBD1; j_gene: TRBJ1-1; v_gene: TRBV7-2; CDR3nt: TGTGCCAGCAGCCCGCAGGGGGCGCAGATGAACACTGAAGCTTTCTTT; CDR3aa: CASSPQGAQMNTEAFF
abundance: NA; d_gene: NA; j_gene: TRBJ1-4; v_gene: TRBV5-1; CDR3nt: TGCGCCAGCAGCTTGGCCGGGGTTATGGGGGAAAAACTGTTTTTT; CDR3aa: CASSLAGVMGEKLFF
abundance: NA; d_gene: NA; j_gene: TRBJ1-4; v_gene: TRBV6-5; CDR3nt: TGTGCCAGCAGTCATACCGGTGAAAAACTGTTTTTT; CDR3aa: CASSHTGEKLFF
abundance: NA; d_gene: NA; j_gene: TRBJ2-3; v_gene: TRBV5-8; CDR3nt: TGTGCCAGCAGCGCAACAACCGCAGATACGCAGTATTTT; CDR3aa: CASSATTADTQYF
abundance: NA; d_gene: NA; j_gene: TRBJ1-2; v_gene: TRBV19; CDR3nt: TGTGCCAGTAGACCTTCTCCGACAGCGTCTTTAGGCTACACCTTC; CDR3aa: CASRPSPTASLGYTF
abundance: few; d_gene: NA; j_gene: TRBJ2-2; v_gene: TRBV7-2; CDR3nt: TGTGCCAGCAGCTCCCTGGAGGGCCGCGGGGAGCTGTTTTTT; CDR3aa: CASSSLEGRGELFF